This TCR beta chain was captured by sequencing in a study of T cell changes during pregnancy in multiple sclerosis. Using immunoSEQ multiplex PCR, the repertoire was profiled, and TCRdb retains in-frame clones only, with some absent. The sample lists about 69,000 clones; almost 95% were seen once. CDR1 SGHRS and CDR2 YFSETQ come from the germline V gene. V was pared by 7 bases and J by 5 bases, with 7 bases of the junction left unmatched. This CDR3 spans 14 amino acids. Sequencing was performed on peripheral blood, taken in the third trimester of pregnancy. This TCR was sampled from a female donor in good health, enrolled as a control in a pregnancy study. The chain employs TRBV5-1 and TRBJ2-2; 8 bases agree with TRBD2. Written as DNA, the CDR3 is TGCGCCAGCGAGATGATAGCGGGAACCGGGGAGCTGTTTTTT. Its translation: CASEMIAGTGELFF.